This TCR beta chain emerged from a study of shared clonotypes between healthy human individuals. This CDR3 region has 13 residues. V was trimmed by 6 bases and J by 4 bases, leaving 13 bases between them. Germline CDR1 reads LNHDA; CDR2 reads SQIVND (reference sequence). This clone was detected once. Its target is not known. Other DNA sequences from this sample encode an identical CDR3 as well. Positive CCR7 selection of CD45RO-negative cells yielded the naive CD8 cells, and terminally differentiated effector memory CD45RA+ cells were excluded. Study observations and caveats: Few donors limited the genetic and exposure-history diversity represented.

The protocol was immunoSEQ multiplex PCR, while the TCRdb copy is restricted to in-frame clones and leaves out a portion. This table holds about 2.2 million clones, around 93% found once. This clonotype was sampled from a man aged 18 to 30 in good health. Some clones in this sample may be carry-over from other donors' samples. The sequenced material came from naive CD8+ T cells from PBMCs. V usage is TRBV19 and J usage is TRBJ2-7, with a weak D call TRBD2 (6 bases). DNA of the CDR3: TGTGCCAGTAGCCCGGGGGAAAGTTACGAGCAGTACTTC. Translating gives CASSPGESYEQYF.